Shown below are 26 T cell receptor beta chains from a single sample sequenced in a study of PD-1 blockade in classical Hodgkin lymphoma. Only in-frame clones appear in the TCRdb table, and some are missing; sequencing was by immunoSEQ multiplex PCR. The table lists some 110,000 clones, around nine tenths of them singletons. Time point: cycle 4 day 1 (C4D1), after about 6 weeks of nivolumab. Each of the patients experienced relapse following autologous stem cell transplantation, and their brentuximab vedotin exposure differed. Sequencing used peripheral blood mononuclear cells (PBMCs), obtained before the fourth cycle of nivolumab. These receptors all come from a human donor with classical Hodgkin lymphoma.

The chain links TRBV27 to TRBJ1-6; 9 bases match TRBD1. V dropped 3 bases and J dropped 7; count of bases not matched to a gene: 7. The V gene's germline CDR1 is MNHEY and CDR2 SMNVEV (reference sequence). This CDR3 comprises 16 residues. For the CDR3, the DNA is TGTGCCAGCAGTTTTACCCGGGGACAGGGAAATTCACCCCTCCACTTT. The encoded protein is CASSFTRGQGNSPLHF.

The V call is TRBV13, the J call TRBJ2-2; D is unclear. V was shortened by 4 bases and J by 6 bases, with 24 bases between the two germline ends. Germline V gene sequence: CDR1 PRHDT, CDR2 FYEKMQ (reference sequence). There are 18 residues in the CDR3. The CDR3: CASSSRQFAKARSGELFF. CDR3 nucleotide sequence: TGTGCCAGCAGCTCCCGACAATTCGCCAAGGCTCGATCCGGGGAGCTGTTTTTT.

The V gene is TRBV10-3, the J gene TRBJ1-4, with D possibly TRBD1 on 5 matching bases. V lost 6 bases and J 3 bases, leaving 8 bases between the germline ends. Germline V gene lookup returns CDR1 ENHRY and CDR2 SYGVKD. The CDR3 runs 13 residues. The CDR3 DNA is TGTGCCATCAGGGGGGAACCTAATGAAAAACTGTTTTTT. It codes for CAIRGEPNEKLFF.

The genes are TRBV4-1 and TRBJ1-5, with D unclear. Germline V gene data show CDR1 as MGHRA and CDR2 as YSYEKL. V dropped 0 bases and J dropped 6 bases, with 6 bases sitting between them. The CDR3 totals 13 residues. The CDR3 is CASSQDEGQPQHF. The CDR3 DNA reads TGCGCCAGCAGCCAAGACGAGGGTCAGCCCCAGCATTTT.

V and J are TRBV27 and TRBJ2-2; 13 positions agree with TRBD2. The CDR3 covers 16 residues. CDR1 is MNHEY and CDR2 is SMNVEV in the germline V gene (reference sequence). With 5 bases clipped from V and 6 bases from J, the junction kept 6 bases outside the gene matches. CDR3: CASSPWTSGSSGELFF. CDR3 nucleotide sequence: TGTGCCAGCAGTCCATGGACTAGCGGGAGTTCCGGGGAGCTGTTTTTT.

This chain joins TRBV11-1 and TRBJ1-1; D possibly corresponds to TRBD1 (5 bases). Germline values: CDR1 SGHAT, CDR2 FQDESV (reference sequence). The CDR3 is 16 amino acids. V lost 5 bases and J 6 bases, leaving 22 bases between the germline ends. The CDR3 loop is CASSPRGDYGTAEAFF. CDR3 bases: TGTGCCAGCAGCCCAAGAGGGGACTACGGAACCGCTGAAGCTTTCTTT.

J is TRBJ2-1 and V is TRBV7-5. TRBV7-5 is noted as a pseudogene. CDR3 size: 14 residues. In DNA, the CDR3 is TGTGCCAGAAGCTGGGGTCTTTGGGGCAATGAGCAGTTCTTC. Translated, it gives CARSWGLWGNEQFF.

The chain combines TRBV6-5 with TRBJ1-5; D is possibly TRBD1 (5 bases). Germline V gene data show CDR1 as MNHEY and CDR2 as SVGAGI. The CDR3 covers 14 residues. Trimming took off 6 bases at V and 4 bases at J, with 13 bases between the two ends. The CDR3 DNA sequence: TGTGCCAGCAGAGCCGGGACGGGGAATCAGCCCCAGCATTTT. Protein: CASRAGTGNQPQHF.

The J gene is TRBJ2-7, the V gene TRBV4-2; TRBD2 agrees at 8 bases. This CDR3 is built from 16 residues. V dropped 1 base and J dropped 1; count of bases not matched to a gene: 6. Germline values: CDR1 LGHNA, CDR2 YNFKEQ. Here the CDR3 reads CASSQVLAASSYEQYF. The DNA of the CDR3 is TGTGCCAGCAGCCAAGTACTAGCGGCGTCTTCCTACGAGCAGTACTTC.

This clone was detected only once. This chain connects TRBV5-4 to TRBJ2-7, with D tentatively TRBD1 (6 bases). Trimming cost V 2 bases and J 4 bases, with 16 bases left between them. CDR3 length equals 15 residues. Germline V gene sequence: CDR1 SGHNT, CDR2 YYREEE (reference sequence). The CDR3 sequence is CASSLVQGMRYEQYF. The CDR3 DNA follows: TGTGCCAGCAGCTTAGTACAGGGTATGAGATACGAGCAGTACTTC.

The chain joins TRBV5-6 to TRBJ2-1, with D perhaps being TRBD1 or TRBD2 (5 bases each). There are 18 residues in the CDR3. Germline V lookup: CDR1 SGHDT, CDR2 YYEEEE. V lost 0 bases and J 4 bases, leaving 20 bases between the germline ends. The CDR3 reads CASSLARDQLGPYNEQFF. The CDR3, as DNA: TGTGCCAGCAGCTTGGCCAGGGACCAATTAGGGCCTTACAATGAGCAGTTCTTC.

This chain links TRBV5-4 with TRBJ1-1; 7 bases match TRBD1. V lost 6 bases to trimming and J lost 0 bases; unmatched junction nucleotides: 14. CDR1 SGHNT and CDR2 YYREEE come from the germline V gene (reference sequence). This CDR3 region has 17 residues. The CDR3 loop is CASTGGRRLGLNTEAFF. The CDR3 DNA reads as TGTGCCAGCACAGGGGGTCGTCGTCTGGGCTTGAACACTGAAGCTTTCTTT.

The rearrangement uses TRBV10-2 and TRBJ2-5, with 9 positions matching TRBD2. The CDR3 consists of 13 residues. CDR1 is WSHSY and CDR2 is SAAADI in the germline V gene. V was pared by 5 bases and J by 5 bases, with 3 bases of the junction left unmatched. The CDR3 sequence is CASSLAGRETQYF. DNA for the CDR3: TGCGCCAGCAGTCTAGCGGGGCGGGAGACCCAGTACTTC.

This chain uses TRBV14 with TRBJ2-5; D unresolved. Between the trimmed V and J ends, which lost 2 bases and 5 bases, there was a span of 12 bases. The CDR3 sequence is 14 residues long. Germline V gene data show CDR1 as SGHDN and CDR2 as FVKESK. The CDR3 bases are TGTGCCAGCAGCCAATCTCCTGCTCGGGAGACCCAGTACTTC. Translating it yields CASSQSPARETQYF.

This rearrangement joins TRBV27 to TRBJ2-1; D not resolved. Germline values: CDR1 MNHEY, CDR2 SMNVEV (reference sequence). Trimming removed 0 bases from V and 5 bases from J, with 8 bases in between. The CDR3 is 14 residues long. The CDR3, as DNA: TGTGCCAGCAGTTTATCGCGGCAGCACAATGAGCAGTTCTTC. Protein: CASSLSRQHNEQFF.

The V gene is TRBV5-1, the J gene TRBJ1-2; TRBD1 aligns across 11 bases. Germline CDR1 reads SGHRS; CDR2 reads YFSETQ. The CDR3 is made up of 14 amino acids. J gave up 3 bases and V 3 bases, and 1 base lay outside the gene matches. DNA for the CDR3: TGCGCCAGCAGCTGGACAGGGGGCGACTATGGCTACACCTTC. Protein: CASSWTGGDYGYTF.

This clone was picked up one time. J is TRBJ2-7 and V is TRBV19, with 8 positions matching TRBD1. Germline V lookup: CDR1 LNHDA, CDR2 SQIVND (reference sequence). V gave up 8 bases and J gave up 2 bases; unmatched junction bases: 8. The CDR3 consists of 14 residues. CDR3 sequence reads: CASSSTGAPYEQYF. CDR3 bases: TGTGCCAGTTCCTCGACAGGGGCCCCCTACGAGCAGTACTTC.

The rearrangement links TRBV6-5 to TRBJ1-1, with 7 bases that match TRBD1. The J segment lost 9 bases and the V segment lost 2 bases, leaving 3 bases of the junction unmatched. Germline CDR1 reads MNHEY; CDR2 reads SVGAGI. The CDR3 sequence is 12 residues long. The CDR3, as DNA: TGTGCCAGCAGTTACCGAGGGGGCCAAGCTTTCTTT. Encoded protein: CASSYRGGQAFF.

The CDR3 nucleotides read TGTGCCAGCAGTCCACAGACAGGGCCGATCTATGGCTACACCTTC. Translation: CASSPQTGPIYGYTF. V and J are TRBV6-6 and TRBJ1-2; TRBD1 matches 7 bases. The CDR3 extends over 15 amino acids. Germline CDR1 and CDR2: MNHNY and SVGAGI (reference sequence). V lost 5 bases to trimming and J lost 4 bases; unmatched junction nucleotides: 10.

In this sample, this clone turned up a few times. V and J are TRBV4-3 and TRBJ1-3, with a tentative D call TRBD1 (5 bases). Germline V lookup: CDR1 LGHNA, CDR2 YSLEER. The CDR3 totals 13 residues. Trimming cost V 0 bases and J 7 bases, with 7 bases left between them. CDR3 nucleotide sequence: TGCGCCAGCAGCCAAGAAGGGGCGAACACCATATATTTT. Residues: CASSQEGANTIYF.

Comments on this clone: This CDR3 is also generated by other DNA sequences in the sample. V usage is TRBV6-1 and J usage is TRBJ2-7; 10 bases line up with TRBD2. From germline, CDR1 is MNHNS and CDR2 SASEGT. This CDR3 comprises 15 residues. With 1 base clipped from V and 2 bases from J, the junction kept 2 bases outside the gene matches. The CDR3 DNA follows: TGTGCCAGCAGTGAAGGTCTAGCGGGAGCCTACGAGCAGTACTTC. This sequence encodes CASSEGLAGAYEQYF.

The J gene is TRBJ2-1, the V gene TRBV25-1; TRBD2 matches 8 bases. The CDR3 has 15 amino acids. The germline CDR1 and CDR2 sequences are MGHDK and SYGVNS. V shed 2 bases, J shed 7 bases, and the junction held 7 bases outside the gene matches. The CDR3, as DNA: TGTGCCAGCAGTGAAGGAGCGGGGGAGGGAAATGAGCAGTTCTTC. Encoded protein: CASSEGAGEGNEQFF.

This clone appeared a few times. The chain employs TRBV6-1 and TRBJ1-1; no clear D gene. Germline V gene lookup returns CDR1 MNHNS and CDR2 SASEGT. The CDR3 length is 12 residues. The V gene lost 6 bases and the J gene lost 10 bases, with 15 bases spanning the gap. CDR3 residues: CASRVDLTGAFF. DNA for the CDR3: TGTGCCAGCAGGGTTGACTTGACCGGAGCTTTCTTT.

V usage is TRBV6-5 and J usage is TRBJ1-4; 7 bases fit TRBD1. The CDR3 consists of 14 residues. CDR1 MNHEY and CDR2 SVGAGI come from the germline V gene. The V gene end was trimmed by 5 bases and the J gene end by 8 bases; junction bases not matched to a gene: 8. This CDR3 is CASSMTGTGEKLFF. DNA for the CDR3: TGTGCCAGCAGTATGACAGGGACGGGGGAAAAACTGTTTTTT.

This clone has only one observation. The V gene is TRBV7-6, the J gene TRBJ2-4, with D perhaps TRBD2 (5 bases). Trimming stripped 2 bases from V and 8 bases from J, with 10 bases between. The CDR3 runs 13 residues. Germline V gives CDR1 SGHVS, CDR2 FNYEAQ. CDR3 nucleotides: TGTGCCAGCAGCTTAAACTACGGGGACATTCAGTACTTC. This encodes CASSLNYGDIQYF. Supplemented by reference TRBV7-6 and TRBJ2-4, the full variable domain reads GAGVSQSPRYKVTKRGQDVALRCDPISGHVSLYWYRQALGQGPEFLTYFNYEAQQDKSGLPNDRFSAERPEGSISTLTIQRTEQRDSAMYRCASSLNYGDIQYFGAGTRLSVL.

In its sample, this clone was seen once. The chain is built from TRBV4-1 and TRBJ1-1; 7 bases map to TRBD1. The CDR3 contains 15 residues. Germline-derived CDR1 and CDR2 are MGHRA and YSYEKL. V lost 3 bases to trimming and J lost 11 bases; unmatched junction nucleotides: 15. Written as DNA, the CDR3 is TGCGCCAGCAGCCAGGACAGGAGCGCAGGGCTGGGGGCTTTCTTT. This codes for CASSQDRSAGLGAFF.